This T cell receptor (beta chain) emerged from a study of blood T cell repertoires in COVID-19. Germline-derived CDR1 and CDR2 are SNHLY and FYNNEI. Trimming took 3 bases from V and 3 from J; bases not matched to a gene: 6. The CDR3 spans 15 residues. Original data processing: Nucleated cell number was recorded as an estimate derived from reference gene primer amplification. Method: immunoSEQ multiplex PCR; TCRdb's copy keeps in-frame clones and lacks some. V, J and clone size derive from that table, while D and trimming were established from the DNA sequence. The data contain roughly 330,000 clones, approximately 90% of them singletons. Recovered Cohort 3 donors showed two negative PCRs, clearance, or symptom resolution.

The clonotype originates from a woman aged 25 to 39 who had recovered from COVID-19. The sequenced material came from PBMCs or T cells enriched from blood (not recorded which). The V call is TRBV2, the J call TRBJ2-7, with 9 bases aligning to TRBD1. Written as DNA, the CDR3 is TGTGCCAGCAGTGAGAGGACAGGGGAATACTACGAGCAGTACTTC. Amino acid sequence: CASSERTGEYYEQYF.